The 7 T cell receptor beta chains given below trace back to one sample, sequenced in a study of CD8 T cells in Susac syndrome. Random hexamers were used to reverse transcribe 0.5 to 1 ug of RNA. TCRdb passed the immunoSEQ multiplex PCR reads through MiXCR, listing each CDR3 protein once. The table includes hundreds of thousands of distinct CDR3 sequences, around 93% detected once. The material sequenced was CD4+ T cells from PBMCs. These receptor sequences come from a human donor with multiple sclerosis.

The V call is TRBV4-1, the J call TRBJ2-7; the D gene is possibly TRBD2 (6 bases). Germline CDR1 reads MGHRA; CDR2 reads YSYEKL. The CDR3 runs 16 residues. Trimming stripped 4 bases from V and 1 base from J, with 17 bases between. As DNA, the CDR3 is TGCGCCAGCAGCCCTACCTGGGGGGTATCATCCTACGAGCAGTACTTC. This sequence encodes CASSPTWGVSSYEQYF.

This clonotype has a handful of counts. Mismatch with germline at one junction end may stem from a read error. J is TRBJ1-2 and V is TRBV30; D remains unclear. Germline CDR1 reads GTSNPN; CDR2 reads SVGIG (reference sequence). The CDR3 contains 14 residues. CDR3 nucleotides: TGTGCCTGGAGTGTCGGCAGCCCTAACTATGGCTACACTTTC. Its protein product is CAWSVGSPNYGYTF.

The chain recombines TRBV20-1 with TRBJ1-2; possibly TRBD1 for D (5 bases). This CDR3 contains 13 residues. The germline CDR1 and CDR2 sequences are DFQATT and SNEGSKA (reference sequence). V shed 3 bases and J shed 4 bases, with 12 bases lying between them. The CDR3 nucleotides read TGCAGTGCTAGTCATGGGACGGGCTATGGCTACACCTTC. This sequence encodes CSASHGTGYGYTF.

The rearrangement links TRBV11-1 to TRBJ2-7; the D gene is possibly TRBD1 (6 bases). Looked up from germline, CDR1 is SGHAT and CDR2 is FQDESV (reference sequence). This CDR3 spans 13 amino acids. The ends were cut back, 2 bases at V and 6 bases at J, with 11 bases in the middle. The CDR3 DNA is TGTGCCAGCAGCTTAACAGGGAATGGCGAGCAGTACGTC. As protein: CASSLTGNGEQYV.

The chain is built from TRBV20-1 and TRBJ2-5; perhaps TRBD2 as D (5 bases). This CDR3 is 12 amino acids long. Germline V CDR1 and CDR2: DFQATT, SNEGSKA (reference sequence). Trimming stripped 7 bases from V and 5 bases from J, with 14 bases between. The CDR3 sequence is CSVNHPGETQYF. The CDR3 coding sequence is TGCAGTGTCAATCATCCGGGGGAGACCCAGTACTTC.

The sample holds one count of this clonotype. The chain links TRBV20-1 to TRBJ1-4; D uncertain. CDR1 and CDR2 (germline): DFQATT, SNEGSKA (reference sequence). The CDR3 is 10 residues long. The germline V and J ends were trimmed by 4 bases and 8 bases, with 5 bases remaining between them. Here the CDR3 reads CSAIREKLFF. CDR3 nucleotides: TGCAGTGCTATTAGGGAAAAACTGTTTTTT.

This clonotype has just one count. The rearrangement joins TRBV14 to TRBJ2-1; possibly TRBD2 for D (6 bases). V lost 4 bases, J lost 4 bases, and 8 bases lay in between. This CDR3 has 13 residues. Germline CDR1 is SGHDN and CDR2 is FVKESK. CDR3 protein: CASSPGLYNEQFF. The CDR3 nucleotides are TGTGCCAGCAGCCCGGGACTTTACAATGAGCAGTTCTTC.